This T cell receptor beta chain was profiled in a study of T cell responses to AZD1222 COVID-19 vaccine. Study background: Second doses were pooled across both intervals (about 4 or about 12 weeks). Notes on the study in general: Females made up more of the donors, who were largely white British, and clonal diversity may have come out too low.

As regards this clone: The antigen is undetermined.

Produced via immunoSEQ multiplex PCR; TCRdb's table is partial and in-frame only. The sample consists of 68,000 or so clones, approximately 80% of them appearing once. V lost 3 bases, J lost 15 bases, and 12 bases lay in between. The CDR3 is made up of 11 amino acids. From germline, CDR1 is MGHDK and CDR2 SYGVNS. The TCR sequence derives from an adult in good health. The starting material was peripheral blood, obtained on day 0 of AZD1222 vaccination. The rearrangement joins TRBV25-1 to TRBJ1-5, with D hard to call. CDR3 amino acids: CASSDWDGWHF. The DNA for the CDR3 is TGTGCCAGCAGTGATTGGGATGGATGGCATTTT.